The entry below gives a single T cell receptor (beta chain) sequence along with its context. These data belong to a study of OX40 agonist ivuxolimab in advanced cancers. Method: immunoSEQ multiplex PCR; TCRdb's copy keeps in-frame clones and lacks some. Of more than 95,000 clones in the sample, under 95% were seen once. CDR3 size: 15 residues. Per the germline V gene, CDR1 is MDHEN and CDR2 is SYDVKM. Trimming pared 2 bases from V and 4 bases from J, leaving 12 bases between. Sequenced here: CD4+ or CD8+ T cells sorted from blood, sampled in a trial of the OX40 agonist ivuxolimab. This rearrangement joins TRBV28 to TRBJ1-3; unclear D gene. The TCR was taken from an adult with an advanced solid tumor such as melanoma, head and neck, liver or kidney cancer. CDR3 protein: CASSLLQLSGNTIYF. The CDR3 nucleotides are TGTGCCAGCAGTTTACTGCAGCTTTCGGGAAACACCATATATTTT.